This TCR beta chain is from a study of blood T cell repertoires in COVID-19. Study in general: There were acute and convalescent COVID-19 samples, and they came from the United States, Italy and Spain.

Authors' data handling: Nucleated cell counts were estimated from reference gene primer amplification. Using immunoSEQ multiplex PCR, the repertoire was profiled, and TCRdb retains in-frame clones only, with some absent. V and J calls and clone size are given by that table; D and trimming were obtained from the DNA. The data hold approximately 400,000 clones, with 81% observed a single time. Per germline, CDR1 SGHAT and CDR2 FQDESV (reference sequence). The CDR3 is 14 amino acids. V gave up 3 bases and J gave up 4 bases, with 11 bases separating them. This clone was picked up one time. This TCR was sampled from a human donor with acute or convalescent COVID-19. The donor label of this sample is uncertain. Sequencing was carried out using peripheral blood. The chain couples TRBV11-1 to TRBJ2-3, with a weak D call TRBD1 (5 bases). Written as DNA, the CDR3 is TGTGCCAGCAGCTTGGGCAGGGTGGCAGATACGCAGTATTTT. Residues: CASSLGRVADTQYF.